A selection of T cell receptor beta chains follows, all from one sample in a study of T cells in Graves' hyperthyroidism and ophthalmopathy. Each CDR3 protein gets one entry after TCRdb re-called the multiplex PCR reads with MiXCR. The table shows 550,000 to 800,000 distinct CDR3 sequences, with around a sixth occurring only once. The specimen was blood. These receptors were obtained from a man between 45 and 60 years old with Graves' hyperthyroidism. CDR3s include the opening cysteine and the closing phenylalanine or tryptophan. The D gene is left open where the match is weak. Rows give clone size only sometimes, using once, few, many, or a class for an expanded clone.

clone_size: few
j_call: TRBJ2-1
d_call: TRBD2
v_call: TRBV5-8
cdr3_aa: CASTGLAGGLAYNEQFF
cdr3_nt: TGTGCCAGCACGGGACTAGCGGGAGGGCTAGCCTACAATGAGCAGTTCTTC

clone_size: many
j_call: TRBJ1-1
d_call: TRBD1
v_call: TRBV27
cdr3_aa: CASSSSDRGPGNTEAFF
cdr3_nt: TGTGCCAGCAGTTCCTCGGACAGGGGGCCAGGGAACACTGAAGCTTTCTTT

clone_size: many
j_call: TRBJ2-5
d_call: TRBD2
v_call: TRBV13
cdr3_aa: CASKRLGLAEIEGETQYF
cdr3_nt: TGTGCCAGCAAACGATTAGGGCTAGCGGAAATCGAGGGGGAGACCCAGTACTTC

clone_size: many
j_call: TRBJ2-1
d_call: TRBD1
v_call: TRBV2
cdr3_aa: CASRNRDRSINEQFF
cdr3_nt: TGTGCCAGCAGGAACCGGGACAGATCAATCAATGAGCAGTTCTTC

clone_size: few
j_call: TRBJ2-5
d_call: TRBD2
v_call: TRBV7-9
cdr3_aa: CASSPTGTSGRDGETQYF
cdr3_nt: TGTGCCAGCAGCCCGACCGGGACTAGCGGGAGAGACGGGGAGACCCAGTACTTC

clone_size: NA
j_call: TRBJ2-1
d_call: NA
v_call: TRBV7-2
cdr3_aa: CASSLLPGHYNEQFF
cdr3_nt: TGTGCCAGCAGCTTACTCCCGGGACACTACAATGAGCAGTTCTTC

clone_size: many
j_call: TRBJ2-3
d_call: TRBD2
v_call: TRBV6-2/TRBV6-3
cdr3_aa: CASNDLAARTDTQYF
cdr3_nt: TGTGCCAGCAACGACCTAGCGGCCCGCACAGATACGCAGTATTTT

clone_size: many
j_call: TRBJ2-7
d_call: TRBD2
v_call: TRBV28
cdr3_aa: CASSPGAGGPRNEQYF
cdr3_nt: TGTGCCAGCAGTCCTGGAGCGGGAGGGCCCCGTAACGAGCAGTACTTC

clone_size: many
j_call: TRBJ2-2
d_call: TRBD2
v_call: TRBV11-2
cdr3_aa: CASSPSTSGSSGELFF
cdr3_nt: TGTGCCAGCAGCCCATCGACTAGCGGGAGTTCCGGGGAGCTGTTTTTT

clone_size: NA
j_call: TRBJ2-3
d_call: NA
v_call: TRBV14
cdr3_aa: CASSQDLRGTVQYF
cdr3_nt: TGTGCCAGCAGCCAAGATCTCAGGGGAACTGTTCAGTATTTT

clone_size: few
j_call: TRBJ2-1
d_call: NA
v_call: TRBV7-3
cdr3_aa: CASSPTIGKVYNEQFF
cdr3_nt: TGTGCCAGCAGCCCGACAATAGGGAAAGTTTACAATGAGCAGTTCTTC

clone_size: few
j_call: TRBJ2-1
d_call: TRBD2
v_call: TRBV5-1
cdr3_aa: CASSFPLAGGNDEQFF
cdr3_nt: TGCGCCAGCAGCTTCCCTCTAGCGGGAGGGAACGATGAGCAGTTCTTC

clone_size: many
j_call: TRBJ2-7
d_call: TRBD2
v_call: TRBV10-3
cdr3_aa: CAISSGRSNYEQYF
cdr3_nt: TGTGCCATCAGTAGCGGGAGGTCCAACTACGAGCAGTACTTC

clone_size: many
j_call: TRBJ2-1
d_call: TRBD2
v_call: TRBV28
cdr3_aa: CASRPSSGNSYNEQFF
cdr3_nt: TGTGCCAGCAGACCTTCTAGCGGGAATTCCTACAATGAGCAGTTCTTC

clone_size: few
j_call: TRBJ2-1
d_call: NA
v_call: TRBV10-2
cdr3_aa: CASSEGLNYNEQFF
cdr3_nt: TGCGCCAGCAGTGAGGGACTAAACTACAATGAGCAGTTCTTC

clone_size: NA
j_call: TRBJ1-2
d_call: TRBD1
v_call: TRBV29-1
cdr3_aa: CSVGGQGAWDYGYTF
cdr3_nt: TGCAGCGTTGGTGGTCAGGGGGCTTGGGACTATGGCTACACCTTC

clone_size: few
j_call: TRBJ2-7
d_call: NA
v_call: TRBV19
cdr3_aa: CASSQGEVYEQYF
cdr3_nt: TGTGCCAGTAGCCAGGGGGAGGTCTACGAGCAGTACTTC

clone_size: many
j_call: TRBJ2-3
d_call: NA
v_call: TRBV27
cdr3_aa: CASSLGPTDTQYF
cdr3_nt: TGTGCCAGCAGTTTGGGCCCCACAGATACGCAGTATTTT

clone_size: once
j_call: TRBJ1-1
d_call: NA
v_call: TRBV7-9
cdr3_aa: CASSLSSGTEAFF
cdr3_nt: TGTGCCAGCAGCTTATCCTCGGGCACTGAAGCTTTCTTT

clone_size: few
j_call: TRBJ2-1
d_call: TRBD2
v_call: TRBV5-1
cdr3_aa: CASSLEREIGEQFF
cdr3_nt: TGCGCCAGCAGCTTGGAGCGGGAGATCGGTGAGCAGTTCTTC

clone_size: NA
j_call: TRBJ2-3
d_call: TRBD2
v_call: TRBV20-1
cdr3_aa: CSASWTSGFADTQYF
cdr3_nt: TGCAGTGCTAGTTGGACTAGCGGGTTCGCAGATACGCAGTATTTT

clone_size: many
j_call: TRBJ2-7
d_call: TRBD1
v_call: TRBV28
cdr3_aa: CASSFRTGAAIEQYF
cdr3_nt: TGTGCCAGCAGTTTCCGGACAGGGGCCGCGATAGAGCAGTACTTC

clone_size: many
j_call: TRBJ1-1
d_call: NA
v_call: TRBV25-1
cdr3_aa: CASTSGATEAFF
cdr3_nt: TGTGCCAGCACATCAGGAGCCACTGAAGCTTTCTTT

clone_size: NA
j_call: TRBJ2-1
d_call: NA
v_call: TRBV19
cdr3_aa: CASSIGDGRSEQFF
cdr3_nt: TGTGCCAGTAGTATTGGAGATGGGAGGAGTGAGCAGTTCTTC

clone_size: NA
j_call: TRBJ2-7
d_call: TRBD2
v_call: TRBV7-2
cdr3_aa: CASSLDTSGAYEQYF
cdr3_nt: TGTGCCAGCAGCTTAGATACTAGCGGGGCCTACGAGCAGTACTTC

clone_size: NA
j_call: TRBJ1-2
d_call: NA
v_call: TRBV4-3
cdr3_aa: CASSQALQGAGYGYTF
cdr3_nt: TGCGCCAGCAGCCAAGCCCTCCAGGGCGCAGGCTATGGCTACACCTTC

clone_size: few
j_call: TRBJ2-3
d_call: TRBD1
v_call: TRBV12-3/TRBV12-4
cdr3_aa: CASSYYRGVDTQYF
cdr3_nt: TGTGCCAGCAGTTATTACAGGGGAGTCGATACGCAGTATTTT

clone_size: NA
j_call: TRBJ1-1
d_call: NA
v_call: TRBV9
cdr3_aa: CASSVDATEAFF
cdr3_nt: TGTGCCAGCAGCGTAGATGCTACTGAAGCTTTCTTT

clone_size: NA
j_call: TRBJ2-2
d_call: NA
v_call: TRBV18
cdr3_aa: CASSPPGGGSTGELFF
cdr3_nt: TGTGCCAGCTCACCACCGGGTGGGGGCAGCACCGGGGAGCTGTTTTTT

clone_size: few
j_call: TRBJ2-5
d_call: NA
v_call: TRBV2
cdr3_aa: CASSGFRDETQYF
cdr3_nt: TGTGCCAGCAGTGGGTTTAGGGACGAGACCCAGTACTTC

clone_size: many
j_call: TRBJ2-4
d_call: NA
v_call: TRBV19
cdr3_aa: CASNPGTAKNIQYF
cdr3_nt: TGTGCCAGTAACCCCGGGACAGCCAAAAACATTCAGTACTTC

clone_size: NA
j_call: TRBJ1-1
d_call: TRBD1
v_call: TRBV19
cdr3_aa: CASHRGGTEAFF
cdr3_nt: TGTGCCAGTCACAGGGGAGGCACTGAAGCTTTCTTT

clone_size: many
j_call: TRBJ2-3
d_call: NA
v_call: TRBV10-3
cdr3_aa: CAISESPTRIDTQYF
cdr3_nt: TGTGCCATCAGTGAGTCCCCGACTAGGATCGATACGCAGTATTTT

clone_size: few
j_call: TRBJ2-1
d_call: NA
v_call: TRBV19
cdr3_aa: CASSQGPPLAGPYNEQFF
cdr3_nt: TGTGCCAGTAGTCAGGGACCCCCTCTGGCGGGCCCATACAATGAGCAGTTCTTC

clone_size: few
j_call: TRBJ1-1
d_call: NA
v_call: TRBV7-9
cdr3_aa: CASSGRTALNTEAFF
cdr3_nt: TGTGCCAGCAGCGGTCGGACAGCTCTGAACACTGAAGCTTTCTTT

clone_size: NA
j_call: TRBJ1-2
d_call: TRBD1
v_call: TRBV20-1
cdr3_aa: CSAATGGDYGYTF
cdr3_nt: TGCAGTGCAGCGACAGGGGGGGACTATGGCTACACCTTC

clone_size: few
j_call: TRBJ1-5
d_call: TRBD1
v_call: TRBV6-2/TRBV6-3
cdr3_aa: CASIAGWGQGGYSNQPQHF
cdr3_nt: TGTGCCAGCATCGCCGGGTGGGGACAGGGAGGATATAGCAATCAGCCCCAGCATTTT